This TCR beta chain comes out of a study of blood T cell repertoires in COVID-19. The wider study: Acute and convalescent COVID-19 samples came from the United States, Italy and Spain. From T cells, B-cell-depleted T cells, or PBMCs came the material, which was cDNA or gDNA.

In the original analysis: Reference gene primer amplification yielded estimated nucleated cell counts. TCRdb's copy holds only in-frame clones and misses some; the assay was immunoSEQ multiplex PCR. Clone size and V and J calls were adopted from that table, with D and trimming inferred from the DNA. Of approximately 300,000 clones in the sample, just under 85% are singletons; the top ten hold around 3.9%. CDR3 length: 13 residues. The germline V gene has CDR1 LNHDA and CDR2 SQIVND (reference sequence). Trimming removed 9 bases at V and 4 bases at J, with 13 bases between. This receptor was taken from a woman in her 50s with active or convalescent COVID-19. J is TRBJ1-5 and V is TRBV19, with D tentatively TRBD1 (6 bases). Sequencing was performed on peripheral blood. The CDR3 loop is CASRRGPNQPQHF. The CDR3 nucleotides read TGTGCCAGCCGGCGGGGGCCAAATCAGCCCCAGCATTTT.